The 11 T cell receptor beta chains presented below share a single source sample, sequenced in a study of memory CD4+ T cells and cytomegalovirus serostatus. Using immunoSEQ multiplex PCR, the repertoire was profiled, and TCRdb retains in-frame clones only, with some absent. The repertoire holds about 50,000 clones, with 75% to 85% as singletons. The sort gate was single viable CD3+CD4+CD8-CD45RO+ cells for memory CD4+ T cells. The source material was memory CD4+ T cells from blood. These receptors were taken from an adult in good health and CMV-seronegative.

This chain links TRBV2 with TRBJ2-7; a weak D match, TRBD1 (5 bases). Trimming took off 6 bases at V and 0 bases at J, with 6 bases between the two ends. Looked up from germline, CDR1 is SNHLY and CDR2 is FYNNEI. The length of the CDR3 is 12 residues. CDR3 amino acids: CASRDNSYEQYF. DNA for the CDR3: TGTGCCAGCAGGGACAACTCCTACGAGCAGTACTTC.

The chain recombines TRBV5-4 with TRBJ2-5, with 7 bases fitting TRBD1. Trimming took 2 bases from V and 2 from J; bases not matched to a gene: 3. CDR1 SGHNT and CDR2 YYREEE come from the germline V gene (reference sequence). There are 14 residues in the CDR3. The CDR3 here is CASSFRDRQETQYF. For the CDR3, the DNA is TGTGCCAGCAGCTTCCGGGACAGACAAGAGACCCAGTACTTC. The whole variable domain, remainder taken from reference TRBV5-4 and TRBJ2-5, is ETGVTQSPTHLIKTRGQQVTLRCSSQSGHNTVSWYQQALGQGPQFIFQYYREEENGRGNFPPRFSGLQFPNYSSELNVNALELDDSALYLCASSFRDRQETQYFGPGTRLLVL.

This clone was picked up a small number of times. The V and J genes are TRBV11-2 and TRBJ2-4; D possibly matches TRBD1 or TRBD2 (5 bases each). The CDR3 covers 15 residues. V lost 6 bases and J 5 bases, leaving 17 bases between the germline ends. Per germline, CDR1 SGHAT and CDR2 FQNNGV. The CDR3 loop reads CASRTPRGDQNIQYF. Written as DNA, the CDR3 is TGTGCCAGCAGAACACCGCGAGGGGATCAAAACATTCAGTACTTC.

The chain has TRBV12-5 and TRBJ2-7; D may be TRBD2 (6 bases). This CDR3 spans 14 amino acids. The ends were cut back, 1 base at V and 5 bases at J, with 12 bases in the middle. Germline CDR1 and CDR2: LGHNT and FRNRAP. CDR3 loop: CASGLDGRRDEQYF. CDR3 coding DNA: TGTGCTAGTGGTTTGGATGGGAGGAGGGACGAGCAGTACTTC.

The genes are TRBV18 and TRBJ2-3; tentative D call: TRBD2 (6 bases). CDR1 is KGHSH and CDR2 is LQKENI in the germline V gene. The CDR3 spans 16 residues. Trimming removed 3 bases from V and 4 bases from J, with 17 bases in between. The CDR3 DNA reads TGTGCCAGCTCACCGTTCGGGGGAAGAGTTGCAGATACGCAGTATTTT. As protein: CASSPFGGRVADTQYF.

The V and J genes are TRBV5-1 and TRBJ2-3, with a possible D match to TRBD2 (5 bases). Looked up from germline, CDR1 is SGHRS and CDR2 is YFSETQ. The CDR3 spans 15 residues. V shed 4 bases and J shed 6 bases, with 18 bases lying between them. The CDR3 nucleotides are TGCGCCAGCAGCGAAGCTAGGCTCGAGGGTGATACGCAGTATTTT. Its protein product is CASSEARLEGDTQYF.

The chain combines TRBV10-1 with TRBJ2-1; the match to TRBD2 covers 11 bases. Germline CDR1 and CDR2: WNHNN and SYGVQD (reference sequence). The V gene end was trimmed by 7 bases and the J gene end by 5 bases; junction bases not matched to a gene: 19. This CDR3 contains 19 residues. DNA for the CDR3: TGCGCCAGCATCACCGGGCTAGCGGGAGGATTAAGAAGGGACAATGAGCAGTTCTTC. It codes for CASITGLAGGLRRDNEQFF.

The chain uses TRBV28 and TRBJ1-2; D might be TRBD1 (5 bases). The CDR3 covers 12 residues. Germline V gene lookup returns CDR1 MDHEN and CDR2 SYDVKM. V was clipped by 7 bases and J by 0 bases, with 6 bases between them. The CDR3 bases are TGTGCCAGCACGGGGGCTAACTATGGCTACACCTTC. Amino acids: CASTGANYGYTF.

The V and J genes are TRBV2 and TRBJ2-5; 7 bases map to TRBD2. The trim removed 3 bases at V and 5 bases at J, leaving 6 bases unmatched. Germline assignment: CDR1 SNHLY and CDR2 FYNNEI. The CDR3 is 14 residues long. The CDR3 DNA is TGTGCCAGCAGTGATCCGGGAGGAGGGGAGACCCAGTACTTC. Its protein product is CASSDPGGGETQYF.

The chain combines TRBV19 with TRBJ1-1, with no clear D. With 7 bases removed from V and 8 bases from J, the gap between germline ends came to 23 bases. In germline, CDR1 is LNHDA, CDR2 SQIVND (reference sequence). The CDR3 is 15 residues long. The CDR3: CASIIRSGPTTEAFF. The CDR3 nucleotides read TGTGCCAGTATCATAAGATCCGGGCCTACAACGGAAGCTTTCTTT.

The CDR3 loop is CASSLVVRSNYGYTF. The CDR3 bases are TGCGCCAGCAGCTTGGTAGTCAGGAGTAACTATGGCTACACCTTC. The V gene is TRBV5-1, the J gene TRBJ1-2; unclear D gene. V lost 0 bases to trimming and J lost 1 base, with 10 bases between them. The CDR3 has 15 residues. The V gene's germline CDR1 is SGHRS and CDR2 YFSETQ.